What follows are 23 T cell receptor beta chains derived from one specimen sequenced in a study of cytomegalovirus exposure and HLA in healthy donors. With 60 Vbeta and 13 Jbeta primers, the PCR was carried out. This table comes from immunoSEQ multiplex PCR, and its TCRdb copy is limited to in-frame clones, with some not included. Among 120,000 or so clones listed, around 70% were seen once. Sequenced input: PBMCs. These receptors were obtained from a man younger than 40 in good health and CMV-seropositive.

This clone has only a few counts. The limits of the CDR3 on the DNA are not certain, so only TCRdb's listed CDR3 is given. The genes are TRBV19 and TRBJ2-7; TRBD2 reflects the table's D call only, with no check against the DNA. 14 amino acids form the CDR3, both terminal residues included. Per the germline V gene, CDR1 is LNHDA and CDR2 is SQIVND (reference sequence). CDR3 amino acids: CASTSVLGSYEQYF.

The chain is built from TRBV5-1 and TRBJ1-4; D is possibly TRBD1 (5 bases). V was shortened by 2 bases and J by 6 bases, with 14 bases between the two germline ends. From germline, CDR1 is SGHRS and CDR2 YFSETQ. The CDR3 is 15 amino acids. The CDR3 is CASSLREGRDEKLFF. CDR3 in DNA: TGCGCCAGCAGCTTAAGGGAGGGGAGGGATGAAAAACTGTTTTTT.

J is TRBJ2-3 and V is TRBV4-3; TRBD1 is a possible D gene (5 bases). CDR1 and CDR2 from the germline V gene are LGHNA and YSLEER. V lost 5 bases and J lost 0, with 9 bases in between. The CDR3 is 14 amino acids. The CDR3 sequence: CASSVRDSTDTQYF. The CDR3 nucleotides read TGCGCCAGCAGCGTCAGGGATAGCACAGATACGCAGTATTTT.

The chain is built from TRBV7-2 and TRBJ2-3; 7 nucleotides align to TRBD2. V lost 5 bases and J lost 7; bases outside the gene matches: 12. Germline V CDR1 and CDR2: SGHTA, FQGNSA. CDR3 length: 15 amino acids. CDR3 sequence (DNA): TGTGCCAGCAGCCCTGGACTAGGCTGGGAAAATACGCAGTATTTT. This encodes CASSPGLGWENTQYF. Drawing the rest from reference TRBV7-2 and TRBJ2-3, the complete variable domain is GAGVSQSPSNKVTEKGKDVELRCDPISGHTALYWYRQSLGQGLEFLIYFQGNSAPDKSGLPSDRFSAERTGGSVSTLTIQRTQQEDSAVYLCASSPGLGWENTQYFGPGTRLTVL.

The gene calls are TRBV5-6 and TRBJ2-2; D gene unclear. The germline V gene has CDR1 SGHDT and CDR2 YYEEEE. The V and J ends lost 5 bases and 7 bases respectively, with 12 bases between them. The CDR3 consists of 13 residues. Written as DNA, the CDR3 is TGTGCCAGCAGGAGTGGCAGGCTCGGGGAGCTGTTTTTT. It specifies CASRSGRLGELFF.

The sample holds a few counts of this clone. V and J are TRBV28 and TRBJ2-5; 7 bases match TRBD1. Trimming removed 5 bases from V and 7 bases from J; junction bases left unmatched: 7. Germline values: CDR1 MDHEN, CDR2 SYDVKM. The CDR3 extends over 13 amino acids. CDR3 in DNA: TGTGCCAGCAGTCCGGGACAGCCCAGGACCCAGTACTTC. It specifies CASSPGQPRTQYF.

The chain recombines TRBV9 with TRBJ2-1, with 8 bases that match TRBD1. This CDR3 contains 15 residues. V lost 2 bases and J lost 2; bases outside the gene matches: 3. CDR1 is SGDLS and CDR2 is YYNGEE in the germline V gene. The CDR3 here is CASSVRTGPYNEQFF. CDR3 nucleotide sequence: TGTGCCAGCAGCGTCCGGACAGGGCCCTACAATGAGCAGTTCTTC.

The chain has TRBV6-4 and TRBJ2-2, with 13 bases that match TRBD2. The J segment lost 6 bases and the V segment lost 6 bases, leaving 4 bases of the junction unmatched. The CDR3 extends over 15 amino acids. The germline gives CDR1 MRHNA, CDR2 SNTAGT. CDR3 protein: CASSRTSGSSGELFF. DNA for the CDR3: TGTGCCAGCAGCCGGACTAGCGGGAGCTCCGGGGAGCTGTTTTTT.

The chain is built from TRBV9 and TRBJ2-5; 11 nucleotides match TRBD2. The CDR3 sequence is 14 residues long. CDR1 SGDLS and CDR2 YYNGEE come from the germline V gene. Trimming cost V 4 bases and J 4 bases; bases outside gene matches: 3. The CDR3 DNA reads TGTGCCAGCAGCTCCGGGACTAGCGGAGAGACCCAGTACTTC. This encodes CASSSGTSGETQYF.

The chain uses TRBV5-6 and TRBJ2-1, with a tentative D call TRBD2 (6 bases). CDR3 length: 12 residues. CDR1 and CDR2 (germline): SGHDT, YYEEEE. V was cut by 4 bases and J by 14 bases, with 16 bases left in between. The CDR3 is CASSKGLTREFF. The CDR3 nucleotides are TGTGCCAGCAGCAAGGGACTCACTAGGGAGTTCTTC.

The table lists this clone with a few counts. The genes are TRBV7-3 and TRBJ1-1; D unclear. This CDR3 is 13 amino acids long. Germline V gives CDR1 SGHTA, CDR2 FQGTGA. The V end lost 5 bases, the J end lost 3 bases, and 10 bases lay between the germline ends. CDR3 sequence: CASSTTRDTEAFF. Written as DNA, the CDR3 is TGTGCCAGCAGCACCACACGGGACACTGAAGCTTTCTTT.

V usage is TRBV2 and J usage is TRBJ1-2, with 8 bases identical to TRBD1. The CDR3 has 14 residues. Germline loops: CDR1 SNHLY, CDR2 FYNNEI. Trimming removed 6 bases from V and 4 bases from J; junction bases left unmatched: 7. For the CDR3, the DNA is TGTGCCAGCAGCCTCGGACAGGGATTCTATGGCTACACCTTC. Its translation is CASSLGQGFYGYTF.

The V and J genes are TRBV9 and TRBJ2-1, with TRBD2 identical over 13 bases. V lost 2 bases, J lost 8 bases, and 7 bases stayed unmatched. CDR1 and CDR2 from the germline V gene are SGDLS and YYNGEE. This CDR3 contains 16 residues. CDR3 bases: TGTGCCAGCAGCGTTGACGGGACTAGCGGGGTGCATGAGCAGTTCTTC. Residues: CASSVDGTSGVHEQFF.

J is TRBJ2-1 and V is TRBV10-3; 10 bases are shared with TRBD2. This CDR3 contains 15 residues. CDR1 is ENHRY, CDR2 SYGVKD, per germline. V gave up 2 bases and J gave up 4 bases; unmatched junction bases: 2. This CDR3 is CAISEGLAVYNEQFF. The CDR3 nucleotides read TGTGCCATCAGTGAGGGACTAGCGGTTTACAATGAGCAGTTCTTC.

This clone has a handful of counts. The chain links TRBV4-1 to TRBJ1-6; a possible D gene is TRBD1 (6 bases). Per the germline V gene, CDR1 is MGHRA and CDR2 is YSYEKL. Trimming took 3 bases from V and 10 from J, leaving 16 bases between them. The CDR3 has 15 amino acids. The CDR3 coding sequence is TGCGCCAGCAGCCAGGCAACAGGGTTCTCCTCACCCCTCCACTTT. Translation: CASSQATGFSSPLHF.

The chain combines TRBV23-1 with TRBJ1-2, with a weak D call TRBD1 (5 bases). TRBV23-1 is an ORF for which the function is uncertain. The CDR3 length is 15 residues. Trimming cost V 8 bases and J 0 bases, with 16 bases left between them. The CDR3 sequence: CASPGRGRPNYGYTF. The CDR3, as DNA: TGCGCCAGCCCTGGGAGGGGCAGACCTAACTATGGCTACACCTTC.

The chain joins TRBV19 to TRBJ2-4; 7 bases are a match to TRBD2. J gave up 1 base and V 5 bases, and 11 bases lay outside the gene matches. The germline V gene encodes CDR1 LNHDA and CDR2 SQIVND (reference sequence). The CDR3 has 17 residues. CDR3 sequence reads: CASSVTSAPGAKNIQYF. CDR3 nucleotide sequence: TGTGCCAGTAGTGTCACTAGCGCCCCAGGGGCCAAAAACATTCAGTACTTC.

J is TRBJ2-7 and V is TRBV7-9, with no clear D. CDR3 length: 13 amino acids. The V gene lost 6 bases and the J gene lost 6 bases, with 15 bases spanning the gap. CDR1 is SEHNR and CDR2 is FQNEAQ in the germline V gene (reference sequence). CDR3 in amino acids: CASSFDTLIEQYF. The CDR3 DNA follows: TGTGCCAGCAGTTTTGACACGCTAATCGAGCAGTACTTC.

With respect to this clone: An end of the junction differs from the germline gene, which may be a read error. This chain uses TRBV6-5 with TRBJ2-7, with 7 positions matching TRBD1. The germline V gene encodes CDR1 MNHEY and CDR2 SVGAGI. The CDR3 runs to 12 residues. The CDR3 sequence: CASSLDRLEQSF. As DNA, the CDR3 is TGTGCCAGCAGCTTGGACAGGCTTGAGCAGTCCTTC.

This clone was picked up one time. V is TRBV7-6 and J is TRBJ2-5; TRBD1 matches at 8 bases. V lost 4 bases, J lost 0 bases, and 1 base stayed unmatched. CDR1 SGHVS and CDR2 FNYEAQ come from the germline V gene. There are 14 residues in the CDR3. The CDR3: CASSSTGDQETQYF. The DNA for the CDR3 is TGTGCCAGCAGCTCGACAGGGGACCAAGAGACCCAGTACTTC.

The table lists this clone with a few counts. V is TRBV4-1 and J is TRBJ1-2; possible D gene TRBD1, 5 bases. Germline values: CDR1 MGHRA, CDR2 YSYEKL. The CDR3 is made up of 15 amino acids. V was cut by 1 base and J by 8 bases, with 17 bases left in between. The CDR3 spells CASSQVWGGTWGYTF. CDR3 DNA sequence: TGCGCCAGCAGCCAAGTTTGGGGCGGGACGTGGGGCTACACCTTC.

This clone appeared a few times. The chain joins TRBV7-9 to TRBJ2-1; 10 bases match TRBD2. With 0 bases clipped from V and 9 bases from J, the junction kept 5 bases outside the gene matches. The germline gives CDR1 SEHNR, CDR2 FQNEAQ (reference sequence). The CDR3 is 15 residues long. This CDR3 reads CASSLALAGLSEQFF. CDR3 bases: TGTGCCAGCAGCTTAGCACTAGCGGGACTCAGTGAGCAGTTCTTC.

This chain connects TRBV15 to TRBJ2-7; D is uncertain. V shed 0 bases and J shed 0 bases, with 9 bases lying between them. Germline V gene sequence: CDR1 LNHNV, CDR2 YYDKDF (reference sequence). CDR3 length: 15 residues. CDR3 protein: CATSRDRVVSYEQYF. The CDR3 DNA reads as TGTGCCACCAGCAGAGATCGAGTTGTCTCCTACGAGCAGTACTTC.